This TCR beta chain was identified in a study of OX40 agonist ivuxolimab in advanced cancers. Across the study: People who had prior anti-PD-1, anti-PD-L1 or anti-CTLA-4 therapy could take part, and around 40% had some.

The study's findings and limits: With doses of 0.1 to 3.0 mg/kg, CD4+ and CD8+ blood T cells had undergone clonal expansion by week 6.

This clone was picked up one time. Its target is not known. This sample includes further DNA sequences coding for the same CDR3. Clones were sequenced by immunoSEQ multiplex PCR, and TCRdb holds only the in-frame ones, with some missing. The sample contains fewer than 110,000 clones, around 90% of which appear only once. The source was CD4+ or CD8+ T cells sorted from blood, collected in a trial of the OX40 agonist ivuxolimab. This receptor was identified in an adult with an advanced solid tumor such as melanoma, head and neck, liver or kidney cancer.

In DNA, the CDR3 is TGTGCCAGCAGTTTTGGACTAGCGGGAGGGAATGAGCAGTTCTTC. It specifies CASSFGLAGGNEQFF. V usage is TRBV27 and J usage is TRBJ2-1, with 15 positions matching TRBD2. Per the germline V gene, CDR1 is MNHEY and CDR2 is SMNVEV (reference sequence). The CDR3 extends over 15 amino acids. V lost 3 bases, J lost 7 bases, and 1 base stayed unmatched.